Each of the 19 T cell receptor beta chains below was sequenced from the same sample in a study of cytomegalovirus exposure and HLA in healthy donors. Primers for the PCR totalled 60 Vbeta and 13 Jbeta. Some clones are missing from TCRdb's copy, which holds only in-frame ones; the method was immunoSEQ multiplex PCR. In the table there are about 160,000 clones, roughly 80% of which are singletons. The material sequenced was PBMCs. The receptors originated from a woman aged 40-49 years in good health and CMV-seronegative.

CDR3 bases: TGTGCCAGCAGTGAAGCGGCACCCCGAGGAAACACCATATATTTT. Protein: CASSEAAPRGNTIYF. The rearrangement joins TRBV6-1 to TRBJ1-3; D is unresolved. The germline V and J ends were trimmed by 0 bases and 4 bases, with 10 bases remaining between them. The germline V gene encodes CDR1 MNHNS and CDR2 SASEGT. This CDR3 has 15 amino acids.

The chain is built from TRBV5-1 and TRBJ2-7, with a weak D call TRBD2 (7 bases). The germline V and J ends were trimmed by 4 bases and 0 bases, with 14 bases remaining between them. The CDR3 consists of 15 residues. Germline V gene data show CDR1 as SGHRS and CDR2 as YFSETQ. The CDR3 region has the DNA TGCGCCAGCAGCCCGAGGGGGGGGAGCTCCTACGAGCAGTACTTC. As protein: CASSPRGGSSYEQYF.

The chain uses TRBV18 and TRBJ1-1; 7 bases agree with TRBD1. This CDR3 region has 15 residues. Germline V lookup: CDR1 KGHSH, CDR2 LQKENI. The V gene end was trimmed by 5 bases and the J gene end by 5 bases; junction bases not matched to a gene: 11. CDR3 loop: CASSTPDRVRTEAFF. In nucleotides, the CDR3 is TGTGCCAGCTCAACCCCCGACAGGGTTCGGACTGAAGCTTTCTTT.

The V and J genes are TRBV28 and TRBJ1-2; D is unresolved. V was clipped by 2 bases and J by 5 bases, with 18 bases between them. This CDR3 has 16 residues. Germline CDR1 MDHEN, CDR2 SYDVKM. In nucleotides, the CDR3 is TGTGCCAGCAGTTTAGCCCGACGGGGTGGAGGGTATGGCTACACCTTC. Residues: CASSLARRGGGYGYTF.

This clone was detected only once. The chain combines TRBV5-1 with TRBJ1-3; the D gene is possibly TRBD1 (5 bases). The CDR3 length is 13 residues. V was shortened by 4 bases and J by 8 bases, with 13 bases between the two germline ends. The V gene's germline CDR1 is SGHRS and CDR2 YFSETQ. CDR3 protein: CASSPYGGHTIYF. DNA for the CDR3: TGCGCCAGCAGCCCTTACGGGGGACACACCATATATTTT.

The rearrangement joins TRBV4-1 to TRBJ2-5, with 7 bases that match TRBD1. The CDR3 totals 15 residues. Germline values: CDR1 MGHRA, CDR2 YSYEKL. Losses at the gene ends were 3 bases for V and 5 bases for J; bases not matched to a gene: 9. Here the CDR3 reads CASSHALGGGETQYF. Here the CDR3 DNA reads TGCGCCAGCAGCCACGCTCTAGGGGGCGGGGAGACCCAGTACTTC.

In its sample, this clone was seen once. The chain employs TRBV9 and TRBJ1-6, with D maybe TRBD1 (6 bases). Germline lookup yields CDR1 SGDLS and CDR2 YYNGEE. V was pared by 4 bases and J by 9 bases, with 11 bases between. The CDR3 runs 13 residues. The DNA of the CDR3 is TGTGCCAGCAGCTCCGCGGACAGTTCACCCCTCCACTTT. Its translation: CASSSADSSPLHF.

The chain joins TRBV5-4 to TRBJ1-3; 7 nucleotides line up with TRBD1. The CDR3 extends over 15 amino acids. Trimming cost V 2 bases and J 3 bases; bases outside gene matches: 5. Per the germline V gene, CDR1 is SGHNT and CDR2 is YYREEE (reference sequence). CDR3 nucleotide sequence: TGTGCCAGCAGCTTTTTCTGGGACAGTGGAAACACCATATATTTT. Its protein product is CASSFFWDSGNTIYF.

V gene TRBV19 combines with J gene TRBJ2-1; 7 bases match TRBD2. This CDR3 comprises 15 residues. The trim removed 3 bases at V and 2 bases at J, leaving 4 bases unmatched. Germline values: CDR1 LNHDA, CDR2 SQIVND (reference sequence). CDR3 DNA sequence: TGTGCCAGTAGTATTTCACTAGCGACCTACAATGAGCAGTTCTTC. Its protein is CASSISLATYNEQFF.

The chain recombines TRBV5-1 with TRBJ2-5, with 8 bases matching TRBD2. The CDR3 totals 13 residues. J lost 3 bases, V lost 6 bases, and 4 bases had no gene match. CDR1 and CDR2 from the germline V gene are SGHRS and YFSETQ. CDR3 in DNA: TGCGCCAGCAACCTTAGCGGGGAAGAGACCCAGTACTTC. Amino acids: CASNLSGEETQYF.

Only a few counts were recorded for this clone. This rearrangement joins TRBV4-1 to TRBJ1-5; TRBD1 matches at 8 bases. This CDR3 contains 15 residues. Germline-derived CDR1 and CDR2 are MGHRA and YSYEKL. The J segment lost 6 bases and the V segment lost 5 bases, leaving 9 bases of the junction unmatched. The CDR3: CASSAPNRGFQPQHF. The CDR3 DNA is TGCGCCAGCAGCGCGCCAAACAGGGGGTTTCAGCCCCAGCATTTT.

This rearrangement joins TRBV6-1 to TRBJ1-2; no clear D. The V gene lost 6 bases and the J gene lost 8 bases, with 19 bases spanning the gap. The CDR3 is 14 amino acids. Germline-derived CDR1 and CDR2 are MNHNS and SASEGT. The CDR3 region is CASRALLANGGYTF. DNA for the CDR3: TGTGCCAGCAGAGCCCTACTCGCAAACGGGGGCTACACCTTC.

The chain recombines TRBV7-3 with TRBJ2-1; TRBD2 matches 8 bases. J lost 5 bases, V lost 6 bases, and 6 bases had no gene match. CDR1 and CDR2 from the germline V gene are SGHTA and FQGTGA. The CDR3 length is 14 residues. The CDR3: CASSREGGNNEQFF. For the CDR3, the DNA is TGTGCCAGCAGTCGGGAGGGCGGGAACAATGAGCAGTTCTTC.

In the case of this clone: Different DNA sequences within this sample yield the same CDR3. This chain uses TRBV5-1 with TRBJ1-6, with 11 nucleotides matching TRBD1. The ends lost 3 bases at V and 8 bases at J; junction bases unmatched: 1. Germline lookup yields CDR1 SGHRS and CDR2 YFSETQ. CDR3 length equals 14 residues. The CDR3 loop reads CASSSGQGDSPLHF. The CDR3 region has the DNA TGCGCCAGCAGCTCGGGACAGGGGGATTCACCCCTCCACTTT. The whole variable domain, remainder taken from reference TRBV5-1 and TRBJ1-6, is KAGVTQTPRYLIKTRGQQVTLSCSPISGHRSVSWYQQTPGQGLQFLFEYFSETQRNKGNFPGRFSGRQFSNSRSEMNVSTLELGDSALYLCASSSGQGDSPLHFGNGTRLTVT.

The chain has TRBV5-1 and TRBJ1-1; perhaps TRBD1 as D (5 bases). This CDR3 comprises 13 residues. Trimming removed 3 bases at V and 3 bases at J, with 9 bases between. The germline CDR1 and CDR2 sequences are SGHRS and YFSETQ. This chain's CDR3 is CASSSRVDTEAFF. CDR3 DNA sequence: TGCGCCAGCAGCTCCAGGGTGGACACTGAAGCTTTCTTT.

As to this clone: Other DNA sequences in this sample translate to the same CDR3. The J gene is TRBJ2-7, the V gene TRBV5-1; D remains ambiguous. Trimming removed 0 bases at V and 4 bases at J, with 17 bases between. The CDR3 extends over 16 amino acids. Looked up from germline, CDR1 is SGHRS and CDR2 is YFSETQ. The CDR3 DNA is TGCGCCAGCAGCTTGGGGTTGGTGTTAGAGAAATACGAGCAGTACTTC. Translating it yields CASSLGLVLEKYEQYF.

The CDR3 here is CASRSTGLASPLHF. CDR3 nucleotide sequence: TGTGCCAGCAGGTCGACAGGACTTGCCTCACCCCTCCACTTT. The chain links TRBV6-1 to TRBJ1-6; the D gene is possibly TRBD1 (6 bases). Trimming took 6 bases from V and 10 from J, leaving 16 bases between them. From germline, CDR1 is MNHNS and CDR2 SASEGT. This CDR3 is 14 amino acids long.

CDR3 sequence: CASSSYDRGKGSTNEKLFF. CDR3 nucleotides: TGCGCCAGCAGCAGTTACGACAGGGGTAAAGGTTCAACTAATGAAAAACTGTTTTTT. The chain carries TRBV5-1 and TRBJ1-4; TRBD1 matches at 8 bases. The CDR3 has 19 residues. V lost 4 bases and J lost 0; bases outside the gene matches: 14. Germline values: CDR1 SGHRS, CDR2 YFSETQ.

V and J are TRBV18 and TRBJ1-3; D uncertain. Deletions cut 8 bases from V and 4 bases from J, with 15 bases between. The CDR3 is 14 amino acids. CDR1 is KGHSH and CDR2 is LQKENI in the germline V gene. CDR3 loop: CASPDGALGNTIYF. DNA of the CDR3: TGTGCCAGCCCAGACGGAGCCCTCGGAAACACCATATATTTT.